This T cell receptor beta chain was found in a study of blood T cell repertoires in COVID-19. Study overall: Samples came from the United States, Italy and Spain, spanning acute and convalescent COVID-19. The analysed material was cDNA or gDNA that came from T cells, B-cell-depleted T cells, or PBMCs.

The CDR3 sequence is 12 residues long. V dropped 5 bases and J dropped 7 bases, with 15 bases sitting between them. Germline CDR1 reads GTSNPN; CDR2 reads SVGIG (reference sequence). Donors were grouped by their self-reported clinical history. Clones were read by immunoSEQ multiplex PCR, and TCRdb kept only the in-frame ones, dropping some. The sample has over 150,000 clones; about 90% are singletons. This receptor was taken from a woman in her fifties or sixties who had recovered from COVID-19. The J gene is TRBJ2-7, the V gene TRBV30, with D possibly matching TRBD1 (5 bases). Sequencing was done on a sample of PBMCs or T cells enriched from blood (not recorded which). The CDR3 bases are TGTGCCTGGTCAGGGATTCTTTATGAGCAGTACTTC. It yields the protein CAWSGILYEQYF.